Following are 25 T cell receptor beta chains from one sample sequenced in a study of T cell changes during pregnancy in multiple sclerosis. Measured with immunoSEQ multiplex PCR; TCRdb has only the in-frame clones, and not every one. This table holds 65,000 to 85,000 clones, roughly 91% found once. The starting material was CD4+ T cells from peripheral blood mononuclear cells, obtained after pregnancy. The receptors were sampled from a female donor with multiple sclerosis, enrolled in a pregnancy study.

The rearrangement uses TRBV7-2 and TRBJ2-5, with D tentatively TRBD2 (6 bases). V gave up 3 bases and J gave up 2 bases, with 13 bases separating them. Germline assignment: CDR1 SGHTA and CDR2 FQGNSA. The CDR3 extends over 15 amino acids. In DNA, the CDR3 is TGTGCCAGCAGCTTTGGGGGGAGTTGGCAAGAGACCCAGTACTTC. Translation: CASSFGGSWQETQYF.

The chain recombines TRBV6-6 with TRBJ2-2; the D is unclear. Trimming removed 7 bases from V and 4 bases from J, with 10 bases in between. CDR1 MNHNY and CDR2 SVGAGI come from the germline V gene (reference sequence). The CDR3 totals 13 residues. The CDR3 sequence is CASKAGGTGELFF. CDR3 in DNA: TGTGCCAGCAAGGCAGGTGGCACCGGGGAGCTGTTTTTT.

The CDR3 nucleotides read TGTGCCAGCAGTTCTTTATTGGGACTCCCCATGCAAGCGATTCAGTACTTC. Protein: CASSSLLGLPMQAIQYF. This chain uses TRBV11-2 with TRBJ2-4, with D possibly being TRBD2 (6 bases). Germline CDR1 reads SGHAT; CDR2 reads FQNNGV. CDR3 length: 17 amino acids. V was cut by 6 bases and J by 10 bases, with 28 bases left in between.

The chain couples TRBV7-6 to TRBJ2-7, with D uncertain. The germline V gene encodes CDR1 SGHVS and CDR2 FNYEAQ. Trimming took off 1 base at V and 5 bases at J, with 18 bases between the two ends. The CDR3 is 16 residues long. The chain's CDR3 is CASSLGFTGLRNEQYF. Written as DNA, the CDR3 is TGTGCCAGCAGCTTAGGGTTCACGGGTTTGAGGAACGAGCAGTACTTC.

The V call is TRBV6-1, the J call TRBJ2-7; the match to TRBD1 covers 11 bases. Per the germline V gene, CDR1 is MNHNS and CDR2 is SASEGT. V was pared by 0 bases and J by 2 bases, with 3 bases of the junction left unmatched. The CDR3 is 16 residues long. This CDR3 reads CASSEALGQGAYEQYF. The CDR3 bases are TGTGCCAGCAGTGAAGCCCTGGGACAGGGGGCCTACGAGCAGTACTTC.

This clone was seen once. The chain employs TRBV7-3 and TRBJ2-1; 7 bases agree with TRBD2. The CDR3 is made up of 15 amino acids. CDR1 and CDR2 (germline): SGHTA, FQGTGA. Unmatched junction bases numbered 2, after V lost 1 base and J lost 2 bases. CDR3 nucleotides: TGTGCCAGCAGCTTAATAGGGACTACCTACAATGAGCAGTTCTTC. This encodes CASSLIGTTYNEQFF.

This chain links TRBV19 with TRBJ2-7; D possibly corresponds to TRBD2 (6 bases). V was trimmed by 5 bases and J by 4 bases, leaving 12 bases between them. Germline V gene data show CDR1 as LNHDA and CDR2 as SQIVND (reference sequence). The CDR3 loop spans 13 amino acids. As DNA, the CDR3 is TGTGCCAGTAGTCGGGGCAGCGGGTACGAGCAGTACTTC. Protein: CASSRGSGYEQYF. Drawing the rest from reference TRBV19 and TRBJ2-7, the complete variable domain is DGGITQSPKYLFRKEGQNVTLSCEQNLNHDAMYWYRQDPGQGLRLIYYSQIVNDFQKGDIAEGYSVSREKKESFPLTVTSAQKNPTAFYLCASSRGSGYEQYFGPGTRLTVT.

This chain joins TRBV5-4 and TRBJ2-7, with D possibly TRBD1 on 6 matching bases. The germline CDR1 and CDR2 sequences are SGHNT and YYREEE (reference sequence). Trimming stripped 2 bases from V and 0 bases from J, with 12 bases between. This CDR3 contains 15 residues. CDR3 sequence (DNA): TGTGCCAGCAGCTTATCATTGGACAGCTCCTACGAGCAGTACTTC. Its protein is CASSLSLDSSYEQYF.

The CDR3 DNA follows: TGTGCCAGCAGCGCCCGACAGGGAGCGACTGGAAACACCATATATTTT. This codes for CASSARQGATGNTIYF. The chain carries TRBV9 and TRBJ1-3, with 7 bases matching TRBD1. The CDR3 sequence is 16 residues long. The V segment lost 3 bases and the J segment 2 bases; nucleotides outside the gene matches: 8. Germline V gives CDR1 SGDLS, CDR2 YYNGEE. The whole variable domain, filled in from reference TRBV9 and TRBJ1-3, reads DSGVTQTPKHLITATGQRVTLRCSPRSGDLSVYWYQQSLDQGLQFLIQYYNGEERAKGNILERFSAQQFPDLHSELNLSSLELGDSALYFCASSARQGATGNTIYFGEGSWLTVV.

CDR3 nucleotides: TGTGCCAGCAGCGGGAGGGGGGGAGCCGGGACAGGGAACATTCAGTACTTC. Translating it yields CASSGRGGAGTGNIQYF. The chain has TRBV5-6 and TRBJ2-4; 9 bases are shared with TRBD1. The CDR3 is made up of 17 amino acids. J was trimmed by 7 bases and V by 4 bases; bases with no gene match: 15. Germline V gene lookup returns CDR1 SGHDT and CDR2 YYEEEE.

The genes are TRBV5-5 and TRBJ1-2; D is undetermined. V was shortened by 4 bases and J by 8 bases, with 15 bases between the two germline ends. Germline V gene lookup returns CDR1 SGHKS and CDR2 YYEKEE (reference sequence). The CDR3 covers 13 residues. The CDR3 loop reads CASSPDFTVGYTF. In DNA form, the CDR3 reads TGTGCCAGCAGCCCGGACTTTACGGTCGGCTACACCTTC.

The chain carries TRBV5-1 and TRBJ2-2; TRBD1 agrees at 10 bases. Unmatched junction bases numbered 6, after V lost 4 bases and J lost 3 bases. This CDR3 region has 16 residues. Germline values: CDR1 SGHRS, CDR2 YFSETQ. The DNA for the CDR3 is TGCGCCAGCAGCGCCTTCGGGACAGGGGACACCGGGGAGCTGTTTTTT. The encoded protein is CASSAFGTGDTGELFF.

In this sample, this clone turned up a few times. This rearrangement joins TRBV30 to TRBJ2-2; the D is unclear. Germline CDR1 GTSNPN, CDR2 SVGIG (reference sequence). V was clipped by 0 bases and J by 1 base, with 6 bases between them. The CDR3 sequence is 14 residues long. CDR3 loop: CAWSVSRNTGELFF. Written as DNA, the CDR3 is TGTGCCTGGAGTGTTTCTAGGAACACCGGGGAGCTGTTTTTT.

The V and J genes are TRBV19 and TRBJ2-5; D gene unclear. The CDR3 consists of 15 residues. CDR1 LNHDA and CDR2 SQIVND come from the germline V gene (reference sequence). With 0 bases removed from V and 4 bases from J, the gap between germline ends came to 12 bases. DNA of the CDR3: TGTGCCAGTAGTATAGATCTGTCGCGCGGAGAGACCCAGTACTTC. As protein: CASSIDLSRGETQYF.

The chain couples TRBV11-2 to TRBJ1-1; 7 bases match TRBD1. The CDR3 runs to 16 residues. V was pared by 1 base and J by 6 bases, with 11 bases of the junction left unmatched. Germline values: CDR1 SGHAT, CDR2 FQNNGV. DNA for the CDR3: TGTGCCAGCAGCTTAGCCCCGGACAGGCCCTACGCTGAAGCTTTCTTT. Amino acid sequence: CASSLAPDRPYAEAFF.

V is TRBV6-1 and J is TRBJ2-7; a possible D gene is TRBD2 (6 bases). This CDR3 comprises 13 residues. CDR1 is MNHNS and CDR2 is SASEGT in the germline V gene. Trimming took off 4 bases at V and 4 bases at J, with 11 bases between the two ends. The CDR3 sequence: CASSVPGSYEQYF. CDR3 sequence (DNA): TGTGCCAGCAGTGTCCCCGGGAGTTACGAGCAGTACTTC.

The chain has TRBV13 and TRBJ1-1; D is possibly TRBD1 (6 bases). Between the trimmed V and J ends, which lost 5 bases and 6 bases, there was a span of 22 bases. CDR1 and CDR2 (germline): PRHDT, FYEKMQ (reference sequence). The CDR3 is 16 amino acids. As DNA, the CDR3 is TGTGCCAGCAGCCACAGGGTTTTGTTGGTAGGCTCTGAAGCTTTCTTT. Protein product: CASSHRVLLVGSEAFF. The variable domain in full, with the rest retrieved from reference TRBV13 and TRBJ1-1, is AAGVIQSPRHLIKEKRETATLKCYPIPRHDTVYWYQQGPGQDPQFLISFYEKMQSDKGSIPDRFSAQQFSDYHSELNMSSLELGDSALYFCASSHRVLLVGSEAFFGQGTRLTVV.

V and J are TRBV11-2 and TRBJ2-7, with D tentatively TRBD2 (6 bases). The germline V and J ends were trimmed by 0 bases and 0 bases, with 6 bases remaining between them. The CDR3 loop spans 14 amino acids. Germline values: CDR1 SGHAT, CDR2 FQNNGV. CDR3 nucleotide sequence: TGTGCCAGCAGCTTAGAGGGACTCTCCTACGAGCAGTACTTC. The encoded protein is CASSLEGLSYEQYF.

The CDR3 here is CAWSGALLNEQFF. CDR3 DNA: TGTGCCTGGAGTGGGGCCCTACTTAATGAGCAGTTCTTC. The V gene is TRBV30, the J gene TRBJ2-1; D not certain. V lost 1 base and J 7 bases, leaving 11 bases between the germline ends. The CDR3 has 13 amino acids. Germline V gene data show CDR1 as GTSNPN and CDR2 as SVGIG (reference sequence).

The chain uses TRBV18 and TRBJ2-7, with 7 bases that match TRBD1. From germline, CDR1 is KGHSH and CDR2 LQKENI. V lost 2 bases and J lost 2; bases outside the gene matches: 12. The CDR3 loop spans 17 amino acids. In DNA, the CDR3 is TGTGCCAGCTCACCAAACCTTATTTCGCAGGGGGCCTACGAGCAGTACTTC. The encoded protein is CASSPNLISQGAYEQYF.

This clone has more than one count but fewer than ten. The chain combines TRBV19 with TRBJ1-1, with D hard to call. The CDR3 loop spans 14 amino acids. Trimming removed 4 bases at V and 1 base at J, with 10 bases between. CDR1 LNHDA and CDR2 SQIVND come from the germline V gene (reference sequence). CDR3 protein: CASSTLAGNTEAFF. CDR3 DNA: TGTGCCAGTAGTACCCTCGCAGGGAACACTGAAGCTTTCTTT.

The rearrangement joins TRBV27 to TRBJ1-5; D unresolved. V was clipped by 3 bases and J by 2 bases, with 8 bases between them. The germline V gene has CDR1 MNHEY and CDR2 SMNVEV (reference sequence). There are 14 residues in the CDR3. CDR3 in amino acids: CASSLNMGNQPQHF. CDR3 bases: TGTGCCAGCAGTTTGAACATGGGCAATCAGCCCCAGCATTTT.

The chain is built from TRBV27 and TRBJ1-1, with no clear D. Germline assignment: CDR1 MNHEY and CDR2 SMNVEV (reference sequence). This CDR3 spans 13 amino acids. Trimming stripped 3 bases from V and 4 bases from J, with 9 bases between. The CDR3 sequence is CASSFLGRTEAFF. The DNA of the CDR3 is TGTGCCAGCAGTTTCCTAGGCCGCACTGAAGCTTTCTTT.

The chain combines TRBV13 with TRBJ2-7, with 10 bases fitting TRBD2. The germline V gene encodes CDR1 PRHDT and CDR2 FYEKMQ (reference sequence). CDR3 length: 18 residues. V dropped 5 bases and J dropped 1; count of bases not matched to a gene: 14. This CDR3 is CASSRSVAGGRTSYEQYF. Written as DNA, the CDR3 is TGTGCCAGCAGCCGATCGGTAGCGGGGGGACGAACTTCCTACGAGCAGTACTTC.

The chain recombines TRBV4-1 with TRBJ2-4; possible D gene TRBD1, 5 bases. Trimming took 0 bases from V and 0 from J, leaving 12 bases between them. CDR3 length: 17 residues. CDR1 is MGHRA, CDR2 YSYEKL, per germline. The CDR3 loop reads CASSQDTGATAKNIQYF. CDR3 nucleotides: TGCGCCAGCAGCCAAGACACAGGCGCCACAGCCAAAAACATTCAGTACTTC.